This entry is about one TCR beta chain. Its antigen is unknown. This sample was taken from a study of T cell responses to AZD1222 COVID-19 vaccine. Notes on the study in general: Reports indicate that nearly half of spike-specific TCRs are directed at unmutated variant regions.

The J segment lost 3 bases and the V segment lost 6 bases, leaving 6 bases of the junction unmatched. Germline V lookup: CDR1 LGHNT, CDR2 FRNRAP. The CDR3 length is 15 residues. The assay was immunoSEQ multiplex PCR, and TCRdb's table has in-frame clones only and misses some. This table holds 100,000 to 150,000 clones, 88% found once. Here the sequenced sample was peripheral blood, taken on day 0 of AZD1222 vaccination. This sequence was found in an adult in good health. The chain couples TRBV12-5 to TRBJ1-2, with TRBD1 matching 11 bases. CDR3 DNA: TGTGCTAGTGGGCGGACAGGGGGCGCACACTATGGCTACACCTTC. This codes for CASGRTGGAHYGYTF.